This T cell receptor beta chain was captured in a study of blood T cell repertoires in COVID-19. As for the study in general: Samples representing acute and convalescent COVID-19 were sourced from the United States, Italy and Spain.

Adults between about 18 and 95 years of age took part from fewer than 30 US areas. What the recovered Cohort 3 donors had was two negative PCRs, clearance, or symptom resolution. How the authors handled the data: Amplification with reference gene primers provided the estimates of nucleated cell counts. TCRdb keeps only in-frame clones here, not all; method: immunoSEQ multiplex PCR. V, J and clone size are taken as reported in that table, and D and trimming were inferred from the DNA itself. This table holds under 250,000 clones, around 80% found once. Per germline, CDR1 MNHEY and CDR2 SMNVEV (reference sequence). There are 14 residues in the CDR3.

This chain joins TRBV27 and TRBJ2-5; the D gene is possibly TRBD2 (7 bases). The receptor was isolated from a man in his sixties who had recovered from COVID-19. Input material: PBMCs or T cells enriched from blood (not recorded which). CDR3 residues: CVSGGYIDQETQYF. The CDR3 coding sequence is TGTGTCTCGGGGGGCTATATAGATCAAGAGACCCAGTACTTC.